The rows below give T cell receptor beta chains drawn from one sample of a study of blood T cell repertoires in COVID-19. Profiled with immunoSEQ multiplex PCR; TCRdb holds only in-frame clones, not every one. Here the sample spans over 150,000 clones, under 95% being singletons. Sequencing was performed on peripheral blood. The receptors were sampled from a man aged 18 to 29 with COVID-19, enrolled during active disease. The CDR3 runs from the conserved cysteine through the conserved F or W. The D gene is left open where the match is weak. Clone size appears in some rows only: once, few, many, or a class for an expanded clone.

cdr3_nt | cdr3_aa | d_call | clone_size | j_call | v_call
TGTGCCAGCTCACTAAACACCGGGGAGCTGTTTTTT | CASSLNTGELFF | NA | NA | TRBJ2-2 | TRBV18
TGTGCCAGCAGCCAGGGACACCTAGCCAAAAACATTCAGTACTTC | CASSQGHLAKNIQYF | NA | NA | TRBJ2-4 | TRBV14
TGTGCCAGCCGCGGGACAGTTACTCCAGATACGCAGTATTTT | CASRGTVTPDTQYF | NA | NA | TRBJ2-3 | TRBV28
TGTGCCAGCAGGCAAGGACAGGGGTTTCTCTACGAGCAGTACTTC | CASRQGQGFLYEQYF | TRBD1 | NA | TRBJ2-7 | TRBV27
TGTGCCAGCAGCGCTGGCGGGAGCTCCTACGAGCAGTACTTC | CASSAGGSSYEQYF | TRBD2 | once | TRBJ2-7 | TRBV5-6
TGTGCCAGCTCACCACTACCCCAGGCGACGGGAGGTTGGAAGGTTGAGCAGTTCTTC | CASSPLPQATGGWKVEQFF | TRBD2 | NA | TRBJ2-1 | TRBV18
TGTGCCAGCAGCCCGGAAGCGGGTAGCTCCTACGAGCAGTACTTC | CASSPEAGSSYEQYF | NA | NA | TRBJ2-7 | TRBV3-1/TRBV3-2
TGTGCCAGCAGCCCGGTAGCGGGCGGCTACAATGAGCAGTTCTTC | CASSPVAGGYNEQFF | TRBD2 | NA | TRBJ2-1 | TRBV7-9
TGTGCCAGCAGCCCATCGGGGAGCTCCTATAATTCACCCCTCCACTTT | CASSPSGSSYNSPLHF | NA | NA | TRBJ1-6 | TRBV25-1
TGTGCCAGTAGTAGGGACAGGGGCCTGGTCTATGGCTACACCTTC | CASSRDRGLVYGYTF | TRBD1 | NA | TRBJ1-2 | TRBV19
TGTGCCAGCAGCTTAGAGAATTGGGCAGGAGGTCGCACTGAAGCTTTCTTT | CASSLENWAGGRTEAFF | NA | NA | TRBJ1-1 | TRBV7-2
TGTGCCAGCTCCATGGGACAGGGCACTGAAGCTTTCTTT | CASSMGQGTEAFF | TRBD1 | few | TRBJ1-1 | TRBV18
TGTGCCAGCAGCTTACCGGGGGTTTTGGATAAGTTCTTC | CASSLPGVLDKFF | NA | NA | TRBJ2-1 | TRBV13
TGTGCCAGCAGGGACATACAGGAGCAGTACTTC | CASRDIQEQYF | NA | NA | TRBJ2-7 | TRBV28
TGTGCCAGCAGCTTAGGGGGCCTAAACGGGGTGAACACTGAAGCTTTCTTT | CASSLGGLNGVNTEAFF | NA | NA | TRBJ1-1 | TRBV13
TGCGCCAGCAGCCCATGGGGACAGTTGAACACCATATATTTT | CASSPWGQLNTIYF | TRBD1 | once | TRBJ1-3 | TRBV5-1
TGTGCCAGCAGTTATTCGCCTGGGGAGGCCCACGAGCAGTACTTC | CASSYSPGEAHEQYF | NA | NA | TRBJ2-7 | TRBV6-2/TRBV6-3
TGCGCCAGCAGCTTCTCGACTAGCAGAGCCGACGAGCAGTACTTC | CASSFSTSRADEQYF | TRBD2 | NA | TRBJ2-7 | TRBV5-1
TGTGCCACCACCTACGGGGGGAACACTGAAGCTTTCTTT | CATTYGGNTEAFF | NA | NA | TRBJ1-1 | TRBV19
TGTGCCACCAGTGATTCGGGACAGGCGTATAGCAATCAGCCCCAGCATTTT | CATSDSGQAYSNQPQHF | TRBD1 | NA | TRBJ1-5 | TRBV24-1
TGTGCCAGTACGGTTTCGACGGGACAGGGGTTTCAGCCCCAGCATTTT | CASTVSTGQGFQPQHF | TRBD1 | NA | TRBJ1-5 | TRBV19
TGTGCCAGCAGCTTAAGGTCAGGGGCCCTAACAGATACGCAGTATTTT | CASSLRSGALTDTQYF | NA | NA | TRBJ2-3 | TRBV7-2
TGTGCCAGCAGAAATCCCGGGGTTGACAATGAGCAGTTCTTC | CASRNPGVDNEQFF | NA | NA | TRBJ2-1 | TRBV6-5
TGCGCCAGCAGGCAACAGGGCACAGATACGCAGTATTTT | CASRQQGTDTQYF | NA | NA | TRBJ2-3 | TRBV4-3
TGTGCCAGCAGTCCCGACAGCTACGAGCAGTACTTC | CASSPDSYEQYF | NA | NA | TRBJ2-7 | TRBV28
TGTGCCAGCAGCGTTACACTGCGCGGGGGCACAGATACGCAGTATTTT | CASSVTLRGGTDTQYF | NA | NA | TRBJ2-3 | TRBV9
TGCGCCAGCACCCGAGGACACCTGAACACTGAAGCTTTCTTT | CASTRGHLNTEAFF | NA | once | TRBJ1-1 | TRBV4-1
TGTGCCAGCAGCGTAGATGGGACAGGGGGCGCTGATGGCTACACCTTC | CASSVDGTGGADGYTF | TRBD1 | NA | TRBJ1-2 | TRBV9
TGTGCCAGCACTCCGACCAACAGGGATCGTACGCCCCTCCACTTT | CASTPTNRDRTPLHF | NA | NA | TRBJ1-6 | TRBV27
TGTGCCAGCAGTTCCTACAGGGGGCAATACAATGAGCAGTTCTTC | CASSSYRGQYNEQFF | TRBD1 | NA | TRBJ2-1 | TRBV6-2/TRBV6-3
TGTGCCAGCATCCAGGCGCAAAACAATGAGCAGTTCTTC | CASIQAQNNEQFF | NA | NA | TRBJ2-1 | TRBV6-6
TGTGCCAGCAGCCCCCGTCACGAGGATTCACCCCTCCACTTT | CASSPRHEDSPLHF | NA | few | TRBJ1-6 | TRBV3-1/TRBV3-2
TGCGCCAGCAGCCCTCAGGGGCTAGGGGAAAAACTGCTTTTT | CASSPQGLGEKLLF | NA | NA | TRBJ1-4 | TRBV5-1
TGCGCCAGCAGCTTGGCGGGACAGGGGGCCTTGGAGTTCTTC | CASSLAGQGALEFF | TRBD1 | once | TRBJ2-1 | TRBV5-1
TGTGCCAGCAGTCCCCTAGACCAGCACAATGAGCAGTTCTTC | CASSPLDQHNEQFF | NA | NA | TRBJ2-1 | TRBV28
TGTGCCAGCAGCTCCGGGGCGGGAGGGGCCTACGAGCAGTACTTC | CASSSGAGGAYEQYF | TRBD2 | NA | TRBJ2-7 | TRBV9
TGCGCCAGCAGCCAACCGACTAGTAGGGCGGCCGGGGAGCTGTTTTTT | CASSQPTSRAAGELFF | NA | NA | TRBJ2-2 | TRBV4-1
TGTGCCAGCAGTCGAAATCCTTTTAGTAGCACAGATACGCAGTATTTT | CASSRNPFSSTDTQYF | NA | NA | TRBJ2-3 | TRBV6-6
TGTGCCAGCAGTTTAAGTCTACAGGGGATCGAGCAGTACTTC | CASSLSLQGIEQYF | TRBD1 | NA | TRBJ2-7 | TRBV28
TGTGCCACCAGCAGAGATCGGAGGGCCCAAGAGACCCAGTACTTC | CATSRDRRAQETQYF | NA | NA | TRBJ2-5 | TRBV15